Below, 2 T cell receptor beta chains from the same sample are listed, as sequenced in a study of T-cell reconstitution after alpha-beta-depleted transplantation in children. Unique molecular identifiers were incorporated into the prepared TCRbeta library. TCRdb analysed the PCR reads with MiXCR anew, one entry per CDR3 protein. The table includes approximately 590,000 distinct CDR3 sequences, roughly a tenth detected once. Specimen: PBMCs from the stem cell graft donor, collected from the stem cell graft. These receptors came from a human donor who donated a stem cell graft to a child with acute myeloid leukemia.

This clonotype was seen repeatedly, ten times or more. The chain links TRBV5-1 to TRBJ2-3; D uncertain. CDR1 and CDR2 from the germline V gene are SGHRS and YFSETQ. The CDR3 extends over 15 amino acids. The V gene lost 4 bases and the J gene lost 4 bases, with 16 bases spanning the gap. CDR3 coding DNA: TGCGCCAGCAGCCTAAGGCGGAAGGACCCAGATACGCAGTATTTT. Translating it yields CASSLRRKDPDTQYF.

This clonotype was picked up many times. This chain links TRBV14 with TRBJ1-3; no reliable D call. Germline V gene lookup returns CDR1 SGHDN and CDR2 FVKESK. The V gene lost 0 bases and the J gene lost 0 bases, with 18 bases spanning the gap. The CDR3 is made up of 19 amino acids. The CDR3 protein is CASSQDFKETAHSGNTIYF. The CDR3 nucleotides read TGTGCCAGCAGCCAAGATTTTAAGGAGACGGCGCACTCTGGAAACACCATATATTTT.